A single sample is the source of the 11 T cell receptor beta chains below, sequenced in a study of blood T cell repertoires in COVID-19. Using immunoSEQ multiplex PCR, the repertoire was profiled, and TCRdb retains in-frame clones only, with some absent. The sample includes around 200,000 clones, 84% of them seen just once. Sequencing input: peripheral blood. The origin of the receptors is a middle-aged man with active or convalescent COVID-19.

The chain uses TRBV6-2 or TRBV6-3 and TRBJ2-7, with 8 bases matching TRBD1. Per the germline V gene, CDR1 is MNHEY and CDR2 is SVGEGT. Losses at the gene ends were 2 bases for V and 4 bases for J; bases not matched to a gene: 10. CDR3 length: 16 amino acids. CDR3 amino acids: CASSYEVGQVNYEQYF. The CDR3 DNA is TGTGCCAGCAGTTACGAGGTGGGACAGGTAAATTACGAGCAGTACTTC.

The rearrangement uses TRBV6-6 and TRBJ1-5; D not resolved. V lost 7 bases and J lost 1, with 17 bases in between. The CDR3 runs 16 residues. Germline CDR1 reads MNHNY; CDR2 reads SVGAGI (reference sequence). DNA for the CDR3: TGTGCCAGCACCCTGTCGGGAGGAGTAAGCAATCAGCCCCAGCATTTT. Its protein product is CASTLSGGVSNQPQHF.

In its sample, this clone was seen a few times. The chain recombines TRBV12-2 with TRBJ1-6. TRBV12-2 is a documented pseudogene. This CDR3 contains 16 residues. The CDR3 bases are TGTGCAAGTCGCTCAATAGGTAGCCGGAGTAATTCACCCCTCCACTTT. It yields the protein CASRSIGSRSNSPLHF.

In this sample, this clone turned up a few times. The chain is built from TRBV5-8 and TRBJ2-5; the match to TRBD1 covers 7 bases. The CDR3 loop spans 15 amino acids. V shed 7 bases, J shed 1 base, and the junction held 10 bases outside the gene matches. Germline V lookup: CDR1 SGHTS, CDR2 YDEGEE. The CDR3 DNA follows: TGTGCCAGCTCTCCCCCGACAGGGTCCCAAGAGACCCAGTACTTC. Translated: CASSPPTGSQETQYF.

The rearrangement joins TRBV12-3 or TRBV12-4 to TRBJ1-2; D possibly corresponds to TRBD1 (6 bases). V was shortened by 6 bases and J by 5 bases, with 10 bases between the two germline ends. The CDR3 is 12 residues long. The CDR3 nucleotides read TGTGCCAGCAGCCGGACAGTATATGGCTACACCTTC. Residues: CASSRTVYGYTF.

The chain recombines TRBV7-9 with TRBJ1-4; 10 bases are a match to TRBD1. From germline, CDR1 is SEHNR and CDR2 FQNEAQ (reference sequence). Germline trimming cut 4 bases from V and 7 bases from J; bases unmatched to any gene: 0. This CDR3 has 13 residues. This CDR3 is CASSWTGGEKLFF. The DNA for the CDR3 is TGTGCCAGCAGCTGGACAGGGGGTGAAAAACTGTTTTTT. The whole variable domain, remainder taken from reference TRBV7-9 and TRBJ1-4, is DTGVSQNPRHKITKRGQNVTFRCDPISEHNRLYWYRQTLGQGPEFLTYFQNEAQLEKSRLLSDRFSAERPKGSFSTLEIQRTEQGDSAMYLCASSWTGGEKLFFGSGTQLSVL.

The chain carries TRBV30 and TRBJ1-3; D unresolved. V lost 7 bases, J lost 0 bases, and 10 bases lay in between. CDR1 and CDR2 from the germline V gene are GTSNPN and SVGIG (reference sequence). The CDR3 runs 13 residues. The CDR3, as DNA: TGTGCCTCCTTGACTACCTCTGGAAACACCATATATTTT. It codes for CASLTTSGNTIYF.

This sequence joins TRBV19 and TRBJ2-7; 8 nucleotides match TRBD1. The junction had 5 bases not matched to a gene; V was cut back by 3 bases and J by 7 bases. Germline V gene sequence: CDR1 LNHDA, CDR2 SQIVND (reference sequence). The CDR3 runs 13 residues. Here the CDR3 DNA reads TGTGCCAGTAGTATCCAGGGGGCAGGGGAGCAGTACTTC. It encodes CASSIQGAGEQYF.

The chain employs TRBV3-1 (or the pseudogene TRBV3-2) and TRBJ2-1; 14 bases are a match to TRBD2. CDR3 size: 14 residues. Germline CDR1 is LGHDT and CDR2 is YNNKEL (reference sequence). J gave up 12 bases and V 4 bases, and 5 bases lay outside the gene matches. The CDR3 protein is CASSLPTSGGVQFF. CDR3 in DNA: TGTGCCAGCAGCCTACCGACTAGCGGGGGGGTGCAGTTCTTC.

For this clone: At one end the junction does not follow the germline gene, possibly because of a read error. V usage is TRBV19 and J usage is TRBJ2-1; 11 bases agree with TRBD2. Germline values: CDR1 LNHDA, CDR2 SQIVND (reference sequence). The CDR3 has 16 amino acids. The CDR3 DNA is TGTGCCAGTAGTGAACTAGCGGGGGCCTCGTACACTGAGCAGTTCTTC. It is translated as CASSELAGASYTEQFF. The full variable domain, rest sourced from reference TRBV19 and TRBJ2-1, is DGGITQSPKYLFRKEGQNVTLSCEQNLNHDAMYWYRQDPGQGLRLIYYSQIVNDFQKGDIAEGYSVSREKKESFPLTVTSAQKNPTAFYLCASSELAGASYTEQFFGPGTRLTVL.

The rearrangement uses TRBV4-2 and TRBJ1-6; a weak D match, TRBD1 (5 bases). Germline V CDR1 and CDR2: LGHNA, YNFKEQ. The V gene lost 2 bases and the J gene lost 13 bases, with 18 bases spanning the gap. This CDR3 contains 15 residues. CDR3 sequence reads: CASSQSTLTVLPLHF. In nucleotides, the CDR3 is TGTGCCAGCAGCCAATCCACCTTGACAGTCCTCCCCCTCCACTTT.